These 28 T cell receptor beta chains were all obtained from the same sample, sequenced in a study of CXCR3-negative and CXCR3-positive naive CD8 T cells. UMI-tagged TRB cDNA libraries were built via 5' RACE. TCRdb reanalyzed the 5' RACE reads, giving one entry per CDR3 protein sequence and no DNA. In total, the table holds 70,000 to 100,000 distinct CDR3 sequences. What was sequenced was naive CXCR3- CD8+ T cells from blood. The subset denotes: CD45RO-CCR7+CD27+CD95- naive CD8+ T cells lacking CXCR3 (TNR3-). Every receptor here comes from a human donor in good health. Some clones in this sample may be carry-over from other donors' samples.

The chain employs TRBV6-2 or TRBV6-3 and TRBJ2-7; TCRdb picks TRBD1, but there is no DNA to check that call. Germline values: CDR1 MNHEY, CDR2 SVGEGT. The CDR3 runs 13 residues. CDR3 region: CASSYQGGYEQYF.

This sequence joins TRBV12-3 or TRBV12-4 and TRBJ2-7; TCRdb outputs TRBD2, but without DNA this stays unchecked. CDR3 length: 15 residues. The CDR3 protein is CASSFPSGGSYEQYF.

The chain is built from TRBV7-3 and TRBJ2-1; the D call from TCRdb, TRBD2, cannot be confirmed without DNA. Germline assignment: CDR1 SGHTA and CDR2 FQGTGA. CDR3 length equals 15 residues. The CDR3 loop reads CASSPLAGHMDEQFF.

The gene calls are TRBV27 and TRBJ2-1; absent DNA, TCRdb's TRBD2 call cannot be checked. Germline CDR1 reads MNHEY; CDR2 reads SMNVEV (reference sequence). The CDR3 spans 15 residues. CDR3 in amino acids: CASSSNLIKSDEQFF.

This chain uses TRBV29-1 with TRBJ2-1; TCRdb proposes TRBD2, but this gene call is untestable without DNA. The V gene's germline CDR1 is SQVTM and CDR2 ANQGSEA. The CDR3 runs 12 residues. The CDR3: CSVEGTSDEQFF.

J is TRBJ2-7 and V is TRBV29-1; checking the TCRdb D call of TRBD1 is not possible without DNA. CDR3 length: 13 amino acids. The germline CDR1 and CDR2 sequences are SQVTM and ANQGSEA. The chain's CDR3 is CSPPGKMWNEQYF.

The J gene is TRBJ2-3, the V gene TRBV7-2. CDR1 SGHTA and CDR2 FQGNSA come from the germline V gene. The CDR3 contains 14 residues. Here the CDR3 reads CASSPDSGTDTQYF.

This chain links TRBV7-2 with TRBJ2-1. The CDR3 runs to 13 residues. CDR1 and CDR2 from the germline V gene are SGHTA and FQGNSA. The CDR3 region is CASSPLVLNEQFF. The full variable domain, completed using reference TRBV7-2 and TRBJ2-1, is GAGVSQSPSNKVTEKGKDVELRCDPISGHTALYWYRQSLGQGLEFLIYFQGNSAPDKSGLPSDRFSAERTGGSVSTLTIQRTQQEDSAVYLCASSPLVLNEQFFGPGTRLTVL.

The genes are TRBV5-1 and TRBJ2-1. CDR1 SGHRS and CDR2 YFSETQ come from the germline V gene. The CDR3 contains 13 residues. CDR3 in amino acids: CASSLAGPMEQFF. The variable domain in full, completed from reference TRBV5-1 and TRBJ2-1, reads KAGVTQTPRYLIKTRGQQVTLSCSPISGHRSVSWYQQTPGQGLQFLFEYFSETQRNKGNFPGRFSGRQFSNSRSEMNVSTLELGDSALYLCASSLAGPMEQFFGPGTRLTVL.

The CDR3 loop reads CASSLIAGVMYNEQFF. The chain joins TRBV7-2 to TRBJ2-1; the D call of TRBD2 rests on TCRdb alone, since no DNA is present to check it. The CDR3 has 16 residues. The germline CDR1 and CDR2 sequences are SGHTA and FQGNSA.

This chain uses TRBV29-1 with TRBJ1-2; the D call from TCRdb, TRBD1, cannot be confirmed without DNA. Germline-derived CDR1 and CDR2 are SQVTM and ANQGSEA. CDR3 length: 12 amino acids. The CDR3 protein is CSVEQGAYGYTF. Full variable domain (missing parts from reference TRBV29-1 and TRBJ1-2): SAVISQKPSRDICQRGTSLTIQCQVDSQVTMMFWYRQQPGQSLTLIATANQGSEATYESGFVIDKFPISRPNLTFSTLTVSNMSPEDSSIYLCSVEQGAYGYTFGSGTRLTVV.

The chain links TRBV6-1 to TRBJ1-4; without DNA, the TCRdb call of TRBD1 cannot be checked. CDR1 is MNHNS, CDR2 SASEGT, per germline. This CDR3 comprises 13 residues. The CDR3 spells CAGQTGPNEKLFF.

The rearrangement joins TRBV7-9 to TRBJ2-1; the D call of TRBD2 rests on TCRdb alone, since no DNA is present to check it. This CDR3 region has 16 residues. Looked up from germline, CDR1 is SEHNR and CDR2 is FQNEAQ (reference sequence). The CDR3 sequence is CASSLAWSSGNNEQFF.

V gene TRBV11-2 combines with J gene TRBJ1-2; as DNA is missing, the TRBD1 call by TCRdb cannot be tested. In germline, CDR1 is SGHAT, CDR2 FQNNGV. The CDR3 is made up of 17 amino acids. CDR3 sequence reads: CASSLGFRGQEDYGYTF.

The rearrangement uses TRBV7-8 and TRBJ1-1; TCRdb names TRBD1, which stays unverified in the absence of DNA. This CDR3 contains 15 residues. From germline, CDR1 is SGHVS and CDR2 FQNEAQ. The CDR3 loop is CASSYQDRVNTEAFF. The full variable domain, its missing parts supplied by reference TRBV7-8 and TRBJ1-1, is GAGVSQSPRYKVAKRGQDVALRCDPISGHVSLFWYQQALGQGPEFLTYFQNEAQLDKSGLPSDRFFAERPEGSVSTLKIQRTQQEDSAVYLCASSYQDRVNTEAFFGQGTRLTVV.

The chain is built from TRBV7-9 and TRBJ2-3. The CDR3 is 13 residues long. Germline lookup yields CDR1 SEHNR and CDR2 FQNEAQ (reference sequence). CDR3 residues: CASSQGSTDTQYF. The complete variable domain, with remaining parts taken from reference TRBV7-9 and TRBJ2-3, reads DTGVSQNPRHKITKRGQNVTFRCDPISEHNRLYWYRQTLGQGPEFLTYFQNEAQLEKSRLLSDRFSAERPKGSFSTLEIQRTEQGDSAMYLCASSQGSTDTQYFGPGTRLTVL.

V usage is TRBV20-1 and J usage is TRBJ2-7. This CDR3 has 12 amino acids. Per germline, CDR1 DFQATT and CDR2 SNEGSKA (reference sequence). CDR3 residues: CSAREAPYEQYF.

V is TRBV3-1 and J is TRBJ2-1; TCRdb returns TRBD2, unconfirmable since there is no DNA. CDR1 LGHDT and CDR2 YNNKEL come from the germline V gene (reference sequence). The CDR3 sequence is 16 residues long. The CDR3 protein is CASSQDPGTLYNEQFF.

The chain carries TRBV29-1 and TRBJ2-7. The CDR3 length is 12 residues. Germline V gives CDR1 SQVTM, CDR2 ANQGSEA. The CDR3: CSVVGGPYEQYF.

The chain links TRBV14 to TRBJ2-2. The V gene's germline CDR1 is SGHDN and CDR2 FVKESK. The CDR3 runs to 14 residues. CDR3 region: CASSLAGNTGELFF.

The genes are TRBV28 and TRBJ2-1; TCRdb indicates TRBD2, and absent DNA this call remains unverified. Looked up from germline, CDR1 is MDHEN and CDR2 is SYDVKM. CDR3 size: 20 residues. The CDR3 spells CASSFSLLAGASKGYNEQFF.

This rearrangement joins TRBV5-1 to TRBJ2-5. CDR1 is SGHRS and CDR2 is YFSETQ in the germline V gene. This CDR3 has 13 amino acids. The chain's CDR3 is CASSLVQEETQYF.

The chain carries TRBV29-1 and TRBJ2-1. CDR1 is SQVTM, CDR2 ANQGSEA, per germline. This CDR3 has 12 amino acids. The CDR3 loop is CSVESGYGEQFF.

V and J are TRBV14 and TRBJ2-5. Germline CDR1 and CDR2: SGHDN and FVKESK. The CDR3 runs 13 residues. CDR3 residues: CASSQDPGETQYF.

The V and J genes are TRBV7-6 and TRBJ1-1. Germline V gene sequence: CDR1 SGHVS, CDR2 FNYEAQ. The CDR3 loop spans 13 amino acids. This CDR3 is CASSLGSNTEAFF. Filled out from reference TRBV7-6 and TRBJ1-1, the complete variable domain reads GAGVSQSPRYKVTKRGQDVALRCDPISGHVSLYWYRQALGQGPEFLTYFNYEAQQDKSGLPNDRFSAERPEGSISTLTIQRTEQRDSAMYRCASSLGSNTEAFFGQGTRLTVV.

CDR3 region: CSVEEAGMVQETQYF. The V call is TRBV29-1, the J call TRBJ2-5; TCRdb designates TRBD1, a call that cannot be tested without DNA. The CDR3 consists of 15 residues. The germline V gene has CDR1 SQVTM and CDR2 ANQGSEA.

The gene calls are TRBV7-9 and TRBJ2-7. Germline CDR1 reads SEHNR; CDR2 reads FQNEAQ (reference sequence). This CDR3 spans 13 amino acids. CDR3: CASRPDEAYEQYF.

V and J are TRBV29-1 and TRBJ2-1. From germline, CDR1 is SQVTM and CDR2 ANQGSEA. This CDR3 is 12 amino acids long. The CDR3: CSVDWDYNEQFF.